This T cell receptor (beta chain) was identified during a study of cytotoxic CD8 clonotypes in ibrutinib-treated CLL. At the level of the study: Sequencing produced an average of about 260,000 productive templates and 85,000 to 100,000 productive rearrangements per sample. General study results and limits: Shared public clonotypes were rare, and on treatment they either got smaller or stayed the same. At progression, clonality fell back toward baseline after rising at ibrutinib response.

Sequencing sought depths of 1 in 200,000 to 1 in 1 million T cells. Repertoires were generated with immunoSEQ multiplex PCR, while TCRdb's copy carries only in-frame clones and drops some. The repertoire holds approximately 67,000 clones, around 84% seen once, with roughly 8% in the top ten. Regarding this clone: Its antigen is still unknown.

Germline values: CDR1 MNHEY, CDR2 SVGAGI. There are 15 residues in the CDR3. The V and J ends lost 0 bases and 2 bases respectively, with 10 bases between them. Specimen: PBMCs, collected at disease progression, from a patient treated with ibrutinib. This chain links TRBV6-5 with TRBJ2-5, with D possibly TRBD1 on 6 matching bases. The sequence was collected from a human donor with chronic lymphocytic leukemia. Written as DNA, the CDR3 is TGTGCCAGCAGTTACTCGACAGGAGGTCAAGAGACCCAGTACTTC. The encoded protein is CASSYSTGGQETQYF.